This TCR beta chain was obtained from a study of blood T cell repertoires in COVID-19. Original processing methods: Using reference gene primer amplification, nucleated cell counts were estimated. The method was immunoSEQ multiplex PCR; TCRdb's version includes in-frame clones alone and lacks a portion of them. D and trimming were read from the DNA, whereas the V and J calls and clone size are those reported in that table. This sample has some 100,000 clones, with 80% to 90% found just once. This clonotype originated in a woman aged 70-85 years with acute or convalescent COVID-19. The sequenced sample consisted of peripheral blood.

The chain's CDR3 is CASSQVPGLPTGELFF. In DNA, the CDR3 is TGCGCCAGCAGCCAAGTTCCGGGACTCCCCACCGGGGAGCTGTTTTTT. This chain connects TRBV4-1 to TRBJ2-2; D perhaps matches TRBD2 (6 bases). The CDR3 covers 16 residues. Deletions cut 1 base from V and 4 bases from J, with 13 bases between. Germline CDR1 MGHRA, CDR2 YSYEKL.